These 4 T cell receptor beta chains share one sample of origin, sequenced in a study of OX40 agonist ivuxolimab in advanced cancers. This table comes from immunoSEQ multiplex PCR, and its TCRdb copy is limited to in-frame clones, with some not included. The sample consists of about 100,000 clones, about 90% of them appearing once. The specimen comprised CD4+ or CD8+ T cells sorted from blood, sampled in a trial of the OX40 agonist ivuxolimab. Every receptor here comes from an adult with an advanced solid tumor such as melanoma, head and neck, liver or kidney cancer.

The CDR3 spells CAWSYRAYGYTF. CDR3 nucleotide sequence: TGTGCCTGGAGTTACCGGGCGTATGGCTACACCTTC. This sequence joins TRBV30 and TRBJ1-2; D remains unclear. Germline lookup yields CDR1 GTSNPN and CDR2 SVGIG (reference sequence). The CDR3 totals 12 residues. Between the trimmed V and J ends, which lost 2 bases and 5 bases, there was a span of 9 bases.

The chain uses TRBV4-3 and TRBJ2-5, with D possibly TRBD2 on 5 matching bases. Trimming took off 1 base at V and 5 bases at J, with 14 bases between the two ends. The CDR3 runs 15 residues. The germline V gene encodes CDR1 LGHNA and CDR2 YSLEER. CDR3 in amino acids: CASSQGGSPGETQYF. The CDR3 DNA reads TGCGCCAGCAGCCAAGGAGGGTCCCCCGGGGAGACCCAGTACTTC.

The J gene is TRBJ2-6, the V gene TRBV4-1; D gene ambiguous. Germline V lookup: CDR1 MGHRA, CDR2 YSYEKL. The ends were cut back, 5 bases at V and 4 bases at J, with 9 bases in the middle. The CDR3 covers 14 residues. This chain's CDR3 is CASSFFGGANVLTF. The CDR3 DNA reads as TGCGCCAGCAGCTTTTTCGGGGGGGCCAACGTCCTGACTTTC.

The J gene is TRBJ2-3, the V gene TRBV10-2; the match to TRBD1 covers 9 bases. The CDR3 loop spans 15 amino acids. Germline loops: CDR1 WSHSY, CDR2 SAAADI. V shed 0 bases, J shed 9 bases, and the junction held 7 bases outside the gene matches. The CDR3 nucleotides read TGCGCCAGCAGTGAGTCGCCCGGGACAGGGACGACGCAGTATTTT. It yields the protein CASSESPGTGTTQYF.